Listed here is a single T cell receptor (beta chain). The entry originates in a study of blood T cell repertoires in COVID-19. About the study: Whether acute or convalescent, the COVID-19 samples came from the United States, Italy and Spain.

The repertoire was sequenced with immunoSEQ multiplex PCR; TCRdb's copy has only in-frame clones and lacks some. The data hold some 70,000 clones, with 89% observed a single time. Germline CDR1 is SGHRS and CDR2 is YFSETQ. The CDR3 has 15 residues. V lost 3 bases to trimming and J lost 0 bases, with 10 bases between them. The chain uses TRBV5-1 and TRBJ1-3; maybe TRBD1 (5 bases). The material sequenced was peripheral blood. This TCR derives from a man aged 45 to 65 with active COVID-19. CDR3 bases: TGCGCCAGCAGCTCCCAGGGTCTCTCTGGAAACACCATATATTTT. It translates to CASSSQGLSGNTIYF.